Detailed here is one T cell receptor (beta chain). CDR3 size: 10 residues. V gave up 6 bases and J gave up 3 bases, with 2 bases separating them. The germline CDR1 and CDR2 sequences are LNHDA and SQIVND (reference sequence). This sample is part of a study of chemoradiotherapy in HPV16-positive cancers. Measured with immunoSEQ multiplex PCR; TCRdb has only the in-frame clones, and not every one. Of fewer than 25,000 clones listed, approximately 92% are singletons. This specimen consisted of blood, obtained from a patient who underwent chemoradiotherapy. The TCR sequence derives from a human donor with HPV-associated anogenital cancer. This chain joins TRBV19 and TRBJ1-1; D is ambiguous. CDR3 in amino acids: CASRDTEAFF. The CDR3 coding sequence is TGTGCCAGTAGGGACACTGAAGCTTTCTTT. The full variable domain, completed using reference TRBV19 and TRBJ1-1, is DGGITQSPKYLFRKEGQNVTLSCEQNLNHDAMYWYRQDPGQGLRLIYYSQIVNDFQKGDIAEGYSVSREKKESFPLTVTSAQKNPTAFYLCASRDTEAFFGQGTRLTVV.